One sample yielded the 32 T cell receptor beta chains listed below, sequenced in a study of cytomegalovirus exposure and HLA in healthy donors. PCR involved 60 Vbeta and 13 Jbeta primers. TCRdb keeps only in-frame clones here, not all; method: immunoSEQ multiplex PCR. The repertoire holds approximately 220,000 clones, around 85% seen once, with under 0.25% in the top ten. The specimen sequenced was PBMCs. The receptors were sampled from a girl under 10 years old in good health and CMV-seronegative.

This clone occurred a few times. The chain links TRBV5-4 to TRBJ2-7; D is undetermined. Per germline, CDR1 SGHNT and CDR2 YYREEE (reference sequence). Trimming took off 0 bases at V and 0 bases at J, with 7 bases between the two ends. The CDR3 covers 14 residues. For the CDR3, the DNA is TGTGCCAGCAGCTTGGGTCTTAACTCCTACGAGCAGTACTTC. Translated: CASSLGLNSYEQYF.

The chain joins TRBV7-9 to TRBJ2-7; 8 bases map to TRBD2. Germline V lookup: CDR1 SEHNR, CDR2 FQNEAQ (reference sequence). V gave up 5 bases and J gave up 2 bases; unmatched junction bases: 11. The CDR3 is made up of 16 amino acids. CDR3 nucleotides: TGTGCCAGCAGCCCTCCGGGCGGGAGGTCACCCTACGAGCAGTACTTC. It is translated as CASSPPGGRSPYEQYF.

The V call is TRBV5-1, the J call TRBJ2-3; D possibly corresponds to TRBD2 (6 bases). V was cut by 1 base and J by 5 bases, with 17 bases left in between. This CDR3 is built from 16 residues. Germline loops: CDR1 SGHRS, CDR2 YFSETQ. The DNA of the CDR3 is TGCGCCAGCAGCTTGACTAGCTCAACAGTTGGAGATACGCAGTATTTT. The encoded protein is CASSLTSSTVGDTQYF.

The CDR3 coding sequence is TGTGCCAGTAAGTCGGCTGGGGCAGCCTACTACGAGCAGTACTTC. Protein product: CASKSAGAAYYEQYF. The V and J genes are TRBV19 and TRBJ2-7, with a tentative D call TRBD1 (5 bases). The CDR3 covers 15 residues. Germline assignment: CDR1 LNHDA and CDR2 SQIVND (reference sequence). V was clipped by 7 bases and J by 3 bases, with 19 bases between them.

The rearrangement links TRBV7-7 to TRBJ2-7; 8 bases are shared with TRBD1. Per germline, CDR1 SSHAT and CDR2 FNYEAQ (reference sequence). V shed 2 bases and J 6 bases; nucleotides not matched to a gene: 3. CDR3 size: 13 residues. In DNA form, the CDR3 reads TGTGCCAGCAGCTTATCGGACAGGGCCGAGCAGTACTTC. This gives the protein CASSLSDRAEQYF.

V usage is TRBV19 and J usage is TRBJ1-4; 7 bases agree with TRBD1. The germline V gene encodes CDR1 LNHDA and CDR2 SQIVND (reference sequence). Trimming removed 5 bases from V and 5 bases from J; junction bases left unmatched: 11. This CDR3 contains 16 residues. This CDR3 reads CASSPDRLPLNEKLFF. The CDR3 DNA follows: TGTGCCAGTAGTCCGGACAGGCTACCCCTAAATGAAAAACTGTTTTTT.

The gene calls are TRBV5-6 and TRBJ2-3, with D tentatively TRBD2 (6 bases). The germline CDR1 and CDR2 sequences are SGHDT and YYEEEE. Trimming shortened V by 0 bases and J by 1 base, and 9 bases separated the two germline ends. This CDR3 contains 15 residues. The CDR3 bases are TGTGCCAGCAGCTTGGCGGGGGAGCGCACAGATACGCAGTATTTT. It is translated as CASSLAGERTDTQYF.

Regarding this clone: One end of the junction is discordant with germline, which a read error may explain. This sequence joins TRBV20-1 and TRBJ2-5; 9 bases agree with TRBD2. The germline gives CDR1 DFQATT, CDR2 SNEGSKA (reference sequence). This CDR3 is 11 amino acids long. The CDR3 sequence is CSAALIAGDNF. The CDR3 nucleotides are TGCAGTGCTGCATTAATAGCGGGAGATAACTTC.

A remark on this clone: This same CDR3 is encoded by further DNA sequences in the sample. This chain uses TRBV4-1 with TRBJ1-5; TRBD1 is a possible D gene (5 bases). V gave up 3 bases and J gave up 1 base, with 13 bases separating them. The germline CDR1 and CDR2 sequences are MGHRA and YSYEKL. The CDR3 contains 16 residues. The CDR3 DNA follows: TGCGCCAGCAGCCAGGGGGGGACGGTCAGCAATCAGCCCCAGCATTTT. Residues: CASSQGGTVSNQPQHF.

CDR3 DNA: TGTGCCAGCAGCTTAAACGAGGCGGCTCGGTTTTTTAGGGAAAAACTGTTTTTT. Amino acids: CASSLNEAARFFREKLFF. The chain joins TRBV7-9 to TRBJ1-4; D call uncertain. The germline V gene encodes CDR1 SEHNR and CDR2 FQNEAQ (reference sequence). This CDR3 has 18 amino acids. With 2 bases removed from V and 8 bases from J, the gap between germline ends came to 24 bases.

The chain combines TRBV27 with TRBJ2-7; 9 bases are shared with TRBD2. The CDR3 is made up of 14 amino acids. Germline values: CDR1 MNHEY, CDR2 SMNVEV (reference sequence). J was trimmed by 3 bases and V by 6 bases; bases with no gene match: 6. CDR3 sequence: CASSPGTSIYEQYF. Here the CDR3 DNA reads TGTGCCAGCAGCCCCGGGACTAGCATCTACGAGCAGTACTTC.

CDR3 protein: CASSKGGGFGEKLFF. CDR3 nucleotide sequence: TGTGCCAGCAGTAAGGGGGGGGGTTTCGGCGAAAAACTGTTTTTT. The V and J genes are TRBV6-5 and TRBJ1-4; TRBD1 might be the D (6 bases). V lost 5 bases and J 8 bases, leaving 18 bases between the germline ends. The germline V gene encodes CDR1 MNHEY and CDR2 SVGAGI. The CDR3 length is 15 residues.

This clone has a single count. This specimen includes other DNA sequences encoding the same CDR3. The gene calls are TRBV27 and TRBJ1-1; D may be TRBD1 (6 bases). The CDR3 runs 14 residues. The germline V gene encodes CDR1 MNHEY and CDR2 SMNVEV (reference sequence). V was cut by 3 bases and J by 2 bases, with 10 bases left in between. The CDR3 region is CASSLQGLNTEAFF. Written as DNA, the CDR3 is TGTGCCAGCAGTTTGCAGGGGCTCAACACTGAAGCTTTCTTT.

In nucleotides, the CDR3 is TGTGCCAGCAGTGAAGTAACCTCAGGGGACGAGCAGTACTTC. As protein: CASSEVTSGDEQYF. The chain recombines TRBV2 with TRBJ2-7; TRBD1 is a possible D gene (6 bases). Germline lookup yields CDR1 SNHLY and CDR2 FYNNEI. CDR3 length: 14 amino acids. Trimming removed 1 base from V and 5 bases from J, with 12 bases in between.

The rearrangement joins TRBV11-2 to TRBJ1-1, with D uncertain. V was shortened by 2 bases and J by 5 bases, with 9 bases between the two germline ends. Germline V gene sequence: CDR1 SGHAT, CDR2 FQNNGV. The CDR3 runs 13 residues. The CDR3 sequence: CASSLFPGTEAFF. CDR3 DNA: TGTGCCAGCAGCTTATTTCCGGGAACTGAAGCTTTCTTT. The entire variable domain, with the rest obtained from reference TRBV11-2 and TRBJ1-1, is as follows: EAGVAQSPRYKIIEKRQSVAFWCNPISGHATLYWYQQILGQGPKLLIQFQNNGVVDDSQLPKDRFSAERLKGVDSTLKIQPAKLEDSAVYLCASSLFPGTEAFFGQGTRLTVV.

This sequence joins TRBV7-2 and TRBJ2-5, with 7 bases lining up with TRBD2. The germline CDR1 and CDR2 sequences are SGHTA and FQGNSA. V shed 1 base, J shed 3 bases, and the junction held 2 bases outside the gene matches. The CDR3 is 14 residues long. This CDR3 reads CASSLVAGEETQYF. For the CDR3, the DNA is TGTGCCAGCAGCTTAGTGGCGGGAGAAGAGACCCAGTACTTC.

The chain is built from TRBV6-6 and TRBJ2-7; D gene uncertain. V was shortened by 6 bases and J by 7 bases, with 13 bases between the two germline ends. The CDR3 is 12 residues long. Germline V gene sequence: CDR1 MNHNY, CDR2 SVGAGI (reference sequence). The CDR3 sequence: CASRHIYGEQYF. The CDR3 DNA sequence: TGTGCCAGCAGGCACATATATGGTGAGCAGTACTTC.

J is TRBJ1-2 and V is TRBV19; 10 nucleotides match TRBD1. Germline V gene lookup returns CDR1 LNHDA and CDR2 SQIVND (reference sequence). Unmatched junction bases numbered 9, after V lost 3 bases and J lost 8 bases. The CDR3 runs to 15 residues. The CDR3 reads CASSIGQGGMDGYTF. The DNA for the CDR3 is TGTGCCAGTAGTATCGGACAGGGGGGGATGGACGGCTACACCTTC.

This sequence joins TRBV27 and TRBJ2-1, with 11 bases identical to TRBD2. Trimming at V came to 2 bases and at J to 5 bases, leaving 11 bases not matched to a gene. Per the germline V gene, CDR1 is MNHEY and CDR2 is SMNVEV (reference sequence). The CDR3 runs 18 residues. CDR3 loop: CASSLDWPTSGGNNEQFF. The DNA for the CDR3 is TGTGCCAGCAGTTTAGACTGGCCTACTAGCGGGGGAAACAATGAGCAGTTCTTC.

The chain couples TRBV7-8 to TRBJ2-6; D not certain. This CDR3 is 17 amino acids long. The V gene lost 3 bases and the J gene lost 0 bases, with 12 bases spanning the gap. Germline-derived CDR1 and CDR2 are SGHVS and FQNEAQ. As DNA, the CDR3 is TGTGCCAGCAGCTTTGAGACCCAGGCCTCTGGGGCCAACGTCCTGACTTTC. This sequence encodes CASSFETQASGANVLTF. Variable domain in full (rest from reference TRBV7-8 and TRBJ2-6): GAGVSQSPRYKVAKRGQDVALRCDPISGHVSLFWYQQALGQGPEFLTYFQNEAQLDKSGLPSDRFFAERPEGSVSTLKIQRTQQEDSAVYLCASSFETQASGANVLTFGAGSRLTVL.

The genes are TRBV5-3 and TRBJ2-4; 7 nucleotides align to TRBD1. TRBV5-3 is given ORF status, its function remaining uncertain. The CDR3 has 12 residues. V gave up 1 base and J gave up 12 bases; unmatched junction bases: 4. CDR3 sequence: CARSLSWDSQYF. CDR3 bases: TGTGCCAGAAGCTTGTCTTGGGACAGTCAGTACTTC.

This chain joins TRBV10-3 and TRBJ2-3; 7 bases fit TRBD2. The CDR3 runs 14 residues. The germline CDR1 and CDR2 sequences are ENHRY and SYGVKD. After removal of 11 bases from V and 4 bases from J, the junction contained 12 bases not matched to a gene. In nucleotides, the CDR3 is TGTGCCTACGACCCTTATGCGGGAGCAGATACGCAGTATTTT. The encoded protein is CAYDPYAGADTQYF.

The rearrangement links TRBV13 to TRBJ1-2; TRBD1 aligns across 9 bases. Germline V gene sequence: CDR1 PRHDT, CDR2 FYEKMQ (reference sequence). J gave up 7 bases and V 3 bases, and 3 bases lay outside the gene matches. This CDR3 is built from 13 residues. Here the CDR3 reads CASSLGQGIGYTF. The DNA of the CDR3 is TGTGCCAGCAGCTTGGGACAGGGCATTGGCTACACCTTC.

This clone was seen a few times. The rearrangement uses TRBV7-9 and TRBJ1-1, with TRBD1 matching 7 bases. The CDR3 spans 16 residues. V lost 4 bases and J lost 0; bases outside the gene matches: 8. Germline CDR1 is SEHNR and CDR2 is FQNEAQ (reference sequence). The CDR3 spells CASSSPGQKMNTEAFF. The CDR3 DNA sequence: TGTGCCAGCAGCTCGCCGGGACAGAAAATGAACACTGAAGCTTTCTTT.

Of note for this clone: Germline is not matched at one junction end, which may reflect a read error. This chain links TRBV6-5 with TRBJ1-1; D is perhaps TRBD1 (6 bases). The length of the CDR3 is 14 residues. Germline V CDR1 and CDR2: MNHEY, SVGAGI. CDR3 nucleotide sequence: TGTGACAGCAGTTACTCGAGGGAGGGGGCTGAAGCTTTCTTT. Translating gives CDSSYSREGAEAFF.

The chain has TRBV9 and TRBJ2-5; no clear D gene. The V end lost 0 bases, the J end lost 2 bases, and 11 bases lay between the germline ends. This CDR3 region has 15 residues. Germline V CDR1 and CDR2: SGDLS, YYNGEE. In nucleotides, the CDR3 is TGTGCCAGCAGCGTAGCTCCTCAGATACAAGAGACCCAGTACTTC. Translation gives CASSVAPQIQETQYF.

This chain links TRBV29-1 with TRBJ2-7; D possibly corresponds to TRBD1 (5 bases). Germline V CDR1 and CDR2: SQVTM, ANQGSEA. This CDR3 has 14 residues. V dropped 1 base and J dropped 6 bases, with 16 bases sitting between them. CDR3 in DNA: TGCAGCGTTGAAGTTCCGTCGCCAGGGCGCGAGCAGTACTTC. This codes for CSVEVPSPGREQYF.

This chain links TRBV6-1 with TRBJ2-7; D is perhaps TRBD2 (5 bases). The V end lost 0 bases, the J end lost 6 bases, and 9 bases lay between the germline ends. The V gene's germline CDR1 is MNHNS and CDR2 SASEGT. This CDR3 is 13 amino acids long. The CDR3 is CASSEAQGGEQYF. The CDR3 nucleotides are TGTGCCAGCAGTGAAGCTCAAGGAGGCGAGCAGTACTTC.

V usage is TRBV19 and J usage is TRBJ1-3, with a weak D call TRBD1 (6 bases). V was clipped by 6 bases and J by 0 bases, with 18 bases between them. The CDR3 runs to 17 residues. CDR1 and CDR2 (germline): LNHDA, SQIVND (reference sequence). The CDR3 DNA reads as TGTGCCAGTAGCCCTACAGGGAAACATTACTCTGGAAACACCATATATTTT. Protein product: CASSPTGKHYSGNTIYF.

Here the CDR3 reads CASSKGTSGISSYEQYF. CDR3 bases: TGTGCCAGCTCAAAAGGGACTAGCGGGATATCGTCCTACGAGCAGTACTTC. This chain connects TRBV18 to TRBJ2-7, with 13 nucleotides matching TRBD2. Germline trimming cut 5 bases from V and 1 base from J; bases unmatched to any gene: 8. Germline V gives CDR1 KGHSH, CDR2 LQKENI. The CDR3 spans 17 residues.

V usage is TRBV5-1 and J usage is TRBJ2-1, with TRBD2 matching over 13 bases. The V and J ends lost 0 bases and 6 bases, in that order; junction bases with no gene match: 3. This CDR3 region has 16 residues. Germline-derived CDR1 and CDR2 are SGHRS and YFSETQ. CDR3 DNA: TGCGCCAGCAGCTTGGCCGGGACTAGCGGGACCAATGAGCAGTTCTTC. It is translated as CASSLAGTSGTNEQFF.

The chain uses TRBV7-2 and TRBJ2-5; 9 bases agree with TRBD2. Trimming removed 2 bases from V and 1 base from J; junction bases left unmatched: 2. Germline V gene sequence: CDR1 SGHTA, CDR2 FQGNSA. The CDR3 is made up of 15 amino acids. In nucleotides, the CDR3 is TGTGCCAGCAGCTTACAGCGGGGGGTCCAAGAGACCCAGTACTTC. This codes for CASSLQRGVQETQYF. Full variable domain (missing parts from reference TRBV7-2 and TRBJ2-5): GAGVSQSPSNKVTEKGKDVELRCDPISGHTALYWYRQSLGQGLEFLIYFQGNSAPDKSGLPSDRFSAERTGGSVSTLTIQRTQQEDSAVYLCASSLQRGVQETQYFGPGTRLLVL.